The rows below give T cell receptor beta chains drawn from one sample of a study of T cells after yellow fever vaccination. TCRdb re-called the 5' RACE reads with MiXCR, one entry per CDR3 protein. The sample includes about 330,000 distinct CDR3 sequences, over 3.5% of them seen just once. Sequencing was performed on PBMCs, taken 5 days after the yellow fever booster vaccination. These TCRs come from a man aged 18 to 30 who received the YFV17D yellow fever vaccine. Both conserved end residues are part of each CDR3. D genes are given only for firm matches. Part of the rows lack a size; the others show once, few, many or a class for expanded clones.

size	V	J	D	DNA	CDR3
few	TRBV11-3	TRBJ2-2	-	TGTGCCAGCAGCGCACAGGGGAACACCGGGGAGCTGTTTTTT	CASSAQGNTGELFF
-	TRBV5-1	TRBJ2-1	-	TGCGCCAGCAGCTTTATAGGGGATGAGCAGTTCTTC	CASSFIGDEQFF
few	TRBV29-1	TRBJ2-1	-	TGCAGCGTTGATGGCAGGGATGTCTACAATGAGCAGTTCTTC	CSVDGRDVYNEQFF
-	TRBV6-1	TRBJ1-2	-	TGTGCCACCTCGGTAGCGGGGCTATATGGCTACACCTTC	CATSVAGLYGYTF
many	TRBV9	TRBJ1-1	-	TGTGCCAGCAGGGAGTATGGGAACACTGAAGCTTTCTTT	CASREYGNTEAFF
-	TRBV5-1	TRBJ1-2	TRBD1	TGCGCCAGCAGCACCTTGGAAGGGGGCGAGGGCTATGGCTACACCTTC	CASSTLEGGEGYGYTF
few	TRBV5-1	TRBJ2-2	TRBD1	TGCGCCAGCAGGGGGGACAGGGGGCGCCCCTACCCGAGGACCGGGGAGCTGTTTTTT	CASRGDRGRPYPRTGELFF
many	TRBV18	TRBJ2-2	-	TGTGCCAGCTCACCAACCGGTCAGGCGAATGCCGGGGAGCTGTTTTTT	CASSPTGQANAGELFF
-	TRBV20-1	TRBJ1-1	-	TGCAGTGCTAGAGTAGGAGTGAACACTGAAGCTTTCTTT	CSARVGVNTEAFF
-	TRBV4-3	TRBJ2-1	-	TGCGCCAGCAGCCAAGAGGTACTAGCAAATGAGCAGTTCTTC	CASSQEVLANEQFF
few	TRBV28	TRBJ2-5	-	TGTGCCAGCAGTTTCAATCATTGGGCGGAGACCCAGTACTTC	CASSFNHWAETQYF
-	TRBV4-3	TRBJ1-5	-	TGCGCCAGCAGCCAAGATGGGGCAGGGAACAATCAGCCCCAGCATTTT	CASSQDGAGNNQPQHF
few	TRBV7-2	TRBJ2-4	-	TGTGCCAGCAGCCTTGGTGGGACCAGCAACATTCAGTACTTC	CASSLGGTSNIQYF
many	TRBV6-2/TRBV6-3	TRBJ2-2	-	TGTGCCAGCAATCGACCTCTAGCAACCGGGGAGCTGTTTTTT	CASNRPLATGELFF
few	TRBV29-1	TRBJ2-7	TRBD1	TGCAGCGTCGACGGACAGGGCAGCGACGAGCAGTACTTC	CSVDGQGSDEQYF
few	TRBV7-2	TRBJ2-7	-	TGTGCCAGCAGCCCAGAGGGGTGGTCAGGGGCGTTTCACGAGCAGTACTTC	CASSPEGWSGAFHEQYF
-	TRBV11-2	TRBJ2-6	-	TGTGCCAGCAGCTTAATGCGGGGCTCTGGGGCCAACGTCCTGACTTTC	CASSLMRGSGANVLTF